This TCR beta chain derives from a study of blood T cell repertoires in COVID-19. As originally analysed: Using reference gene primer amplification, nucleated cell counts were estimated. Profiled with immunoSEQ multiplex PCR; TCRdb holds only in-frame clones, not every one. The V and J calls and clone size were taken over from that table, and D and trimming were inferred from the DNA. The repertoire holds 250,000 to 350,000 clones, with around 90% as singletons. Residents of under 25 US areas, aged roughly 18 to 89 years, made up the participants. Clinical histories supplied by participants themselves formed the basis of cohort assignment. All recovered Cohort 3 donors got two negative PCRs, got clearance, or saw symptom resolution. Germline CDR1 reads SGHTA; CDR2 reads FQGNSA. Germline trimming cut 2 bases from V and 4 bases from J; bases unmatched to any gene: 8. CDR3 length: 17 amino acids.

This clonotype originated in a woman younger than 45 who had recovered from COVID-19. Sequenced sample: PBMCs or T cells enriched from blood (not recorded which). The chain links TRBV7-2 to TRBJ2-3; 11 bases agree with TRBD2. Written as DNA, the CDR3 is TGTGCCAGCAGCTTATCTTTAGCGGGAGGGCCCGCAGATACGCAGTATTTT. Its translation is CASSLSLAGGPADTQYF.